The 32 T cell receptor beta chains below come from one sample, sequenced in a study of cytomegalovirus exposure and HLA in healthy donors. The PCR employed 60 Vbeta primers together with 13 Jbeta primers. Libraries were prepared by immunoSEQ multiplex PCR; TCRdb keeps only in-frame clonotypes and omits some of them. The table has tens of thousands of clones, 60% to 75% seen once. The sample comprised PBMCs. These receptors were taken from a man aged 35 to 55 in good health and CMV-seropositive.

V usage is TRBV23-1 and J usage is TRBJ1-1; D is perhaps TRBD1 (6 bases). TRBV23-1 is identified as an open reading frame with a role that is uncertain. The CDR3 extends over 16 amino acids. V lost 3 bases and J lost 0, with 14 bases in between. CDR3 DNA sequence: TGCGCCAGCAGTCACCTCGTTTGGACAGTGAACACTGAAGCTTTCTTT. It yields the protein CASSHLVWTVNTEAFF.

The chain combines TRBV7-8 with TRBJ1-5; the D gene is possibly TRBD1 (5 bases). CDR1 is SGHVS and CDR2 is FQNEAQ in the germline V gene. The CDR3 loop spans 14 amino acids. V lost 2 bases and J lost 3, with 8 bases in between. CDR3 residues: CASSLWGDNQPQHF. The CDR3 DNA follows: TGTGCCAGCAGCTTATGGGGGGACAATCAGCCCCAGCATTTT.

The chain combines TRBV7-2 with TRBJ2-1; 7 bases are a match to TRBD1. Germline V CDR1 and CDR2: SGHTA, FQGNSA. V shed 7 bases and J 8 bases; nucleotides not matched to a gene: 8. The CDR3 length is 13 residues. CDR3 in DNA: TGTGCCAGCACCCTCACAGGGGCACATGAGCAGTTCTTC. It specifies CASTLTGAHEQFF. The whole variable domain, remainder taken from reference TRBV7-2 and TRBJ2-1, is GAGVSQSPSNKVTEKGKDVELRCDPISGHTALYWYRQSLGQGLEFLIYFQGNSAPDKSGLPSDRFSAERTGGSVSTLTIQRTQQEDSAVYLCASTLTGAHEQFFGPGTRLTVL.

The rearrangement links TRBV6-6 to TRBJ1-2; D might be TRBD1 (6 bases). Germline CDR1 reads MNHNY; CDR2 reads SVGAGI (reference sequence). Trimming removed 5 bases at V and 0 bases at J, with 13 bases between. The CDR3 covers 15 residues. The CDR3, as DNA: TGTGCCAGCAGTGCTCGTCAGGGGACTAACTATGGCTACACCTTC. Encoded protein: CASSARQGTNYGYTF.

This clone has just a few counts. DNA of the CDR3: TGTGCCAGCAGCTTGGGGGACAGGGTAATGGATGGCTACACCTTC. It is translated as CASSLGDRVMDGYTF. The chain is built from TRBV5-5 and TRBJ1-2, with TRBD1 matching over 9 bases. The V segment lost 0 bases and the J segment 6 bases; nucleotides outside the gene matches: 6. CDR1 is SGHKS, CDR2 YYEKEE, per germline (reference sequence). This CDR3 comprises 15 residues. The full variable domain, completed using reference TRBV5-5 and TRBJ1-2, is DAGVTQSPTHLIKTRGQQVTLRCSPISGHKSVSWYQQVLGQGPQFIFQYYEKEERGRGNFPDRFSARQFPNYSSELNVNALLLGDSALYLCASSLGDRVMDGYTFGSGTRLTVV.

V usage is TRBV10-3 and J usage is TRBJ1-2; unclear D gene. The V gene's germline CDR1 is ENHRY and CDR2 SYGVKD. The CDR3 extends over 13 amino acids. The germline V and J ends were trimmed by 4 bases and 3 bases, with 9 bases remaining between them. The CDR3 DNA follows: TGTGCCATCAGTGTCGTGGAGTACTATGGCTACACCTTC. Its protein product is CAISVVEYYGYTF.

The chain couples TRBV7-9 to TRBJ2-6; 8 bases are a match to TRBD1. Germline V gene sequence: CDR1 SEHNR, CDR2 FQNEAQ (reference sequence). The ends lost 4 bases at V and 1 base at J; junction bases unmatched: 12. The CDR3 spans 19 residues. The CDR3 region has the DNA TGTGCCAGCAGCTCCCGACGACAGGGGAGTGGGTCTGGGGCCAACGTCCTGACTTTC. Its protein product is CASSSRRQGSGSGANVLTF.

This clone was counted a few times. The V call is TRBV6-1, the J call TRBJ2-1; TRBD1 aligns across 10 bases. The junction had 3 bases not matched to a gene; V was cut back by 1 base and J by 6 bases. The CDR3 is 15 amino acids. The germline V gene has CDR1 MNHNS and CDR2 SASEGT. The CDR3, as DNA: TGTGCCAGCAGTGAAGGGACAGGGGGGGCCAATGAGCAGTTCTTC. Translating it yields CASSEGTGGANEQFF.

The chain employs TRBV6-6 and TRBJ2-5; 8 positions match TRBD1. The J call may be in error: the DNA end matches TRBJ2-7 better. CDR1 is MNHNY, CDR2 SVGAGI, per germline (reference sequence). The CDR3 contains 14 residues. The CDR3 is CASRTDRVPHEQYF. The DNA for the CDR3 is TGTGCCAGCAGAACGGACAGGGTTCCCCACGAGCAGTACTTC.

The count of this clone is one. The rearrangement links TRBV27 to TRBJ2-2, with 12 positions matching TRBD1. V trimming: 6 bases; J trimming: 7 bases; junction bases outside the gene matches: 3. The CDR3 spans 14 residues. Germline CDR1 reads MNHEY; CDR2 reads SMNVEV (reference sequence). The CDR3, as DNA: TGTGCCAGCAGGGGACAGGGGGCGTACGGGGAGCTGTTTTTT. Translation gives CASRGQGAYGELFF.

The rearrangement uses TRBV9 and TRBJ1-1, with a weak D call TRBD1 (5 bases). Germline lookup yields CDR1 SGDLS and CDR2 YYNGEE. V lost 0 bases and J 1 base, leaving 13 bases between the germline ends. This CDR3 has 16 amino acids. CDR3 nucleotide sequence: TGTGCCAGCAGCGTAGGAATCAGGGAGGGGAACACTGAAGCTTTCTTT. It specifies CASSVGIREGNTEAFF.

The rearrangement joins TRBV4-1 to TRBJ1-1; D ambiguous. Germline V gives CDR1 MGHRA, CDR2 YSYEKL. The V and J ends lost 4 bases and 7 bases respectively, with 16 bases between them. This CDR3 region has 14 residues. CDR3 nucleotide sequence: TGCGCCAGCAGCCTGTCACTCCGGGAAGATGAAGCTTTCTTT. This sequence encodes CASSLSLREDEAFF.

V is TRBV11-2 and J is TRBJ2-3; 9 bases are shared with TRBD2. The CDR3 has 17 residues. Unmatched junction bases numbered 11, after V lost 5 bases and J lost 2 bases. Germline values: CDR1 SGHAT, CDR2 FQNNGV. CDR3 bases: TGTGCCAGCAGCCCAAGGGGTCTAGCGGGGCCCACAGATACGCAGTATTTT. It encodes CASSPRGLAGPTDTQYF.

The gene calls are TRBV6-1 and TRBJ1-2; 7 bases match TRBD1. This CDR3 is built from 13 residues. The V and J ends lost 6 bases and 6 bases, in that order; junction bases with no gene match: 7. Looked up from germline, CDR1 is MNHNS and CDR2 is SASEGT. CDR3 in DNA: TGTGCCAGCAGCTACAGGGGTTTCGATGGCTACACCTTC. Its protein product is CASSYRGFDGYTF.

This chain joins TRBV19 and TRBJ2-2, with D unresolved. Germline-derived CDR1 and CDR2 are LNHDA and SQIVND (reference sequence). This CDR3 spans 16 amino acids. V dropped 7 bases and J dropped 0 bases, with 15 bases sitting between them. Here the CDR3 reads CASTRTRSANTGELFF. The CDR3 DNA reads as TGTGCCAGTACGCGCACCCGATCCGCGAACACCGGGGAGCTGTTTTTT.

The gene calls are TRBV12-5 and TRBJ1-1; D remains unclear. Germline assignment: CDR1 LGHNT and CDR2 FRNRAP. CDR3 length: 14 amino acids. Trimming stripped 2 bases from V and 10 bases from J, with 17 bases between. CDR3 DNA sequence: TGTGCTAGTGGTTTGTCCACTAAACGCGTTGTAGCTTTCTTT. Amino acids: CASGLSTKRVVAFF.

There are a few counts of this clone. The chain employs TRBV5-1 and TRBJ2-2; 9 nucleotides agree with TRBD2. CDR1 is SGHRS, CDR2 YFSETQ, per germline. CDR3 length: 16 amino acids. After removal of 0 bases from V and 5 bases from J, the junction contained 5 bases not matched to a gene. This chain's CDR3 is CASSLAGLAGTGELFF. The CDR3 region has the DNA TGCGCCAGCAGCTTGGCCGGGCTAGCGGGGACCGGGGAGCTGTTTTTT.

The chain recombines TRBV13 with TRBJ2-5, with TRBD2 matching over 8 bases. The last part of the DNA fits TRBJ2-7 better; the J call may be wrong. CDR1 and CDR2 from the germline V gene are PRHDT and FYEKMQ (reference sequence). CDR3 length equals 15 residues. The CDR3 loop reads CASSFGGGRSYEQYF. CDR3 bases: TGTGCCAGCAGCTTTGGCGGGGGGCGCTCCTACGAGCAGTACTTC.

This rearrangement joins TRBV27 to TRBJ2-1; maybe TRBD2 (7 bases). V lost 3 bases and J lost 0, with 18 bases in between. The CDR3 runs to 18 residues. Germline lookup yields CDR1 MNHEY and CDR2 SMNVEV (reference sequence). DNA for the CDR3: TGTGCCAGCAGTTTGGGGGGGGGCATCCCCATCTCCTACAATGAGCAGTTCTTC. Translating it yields CASSLGGGIPISYNEQFF.

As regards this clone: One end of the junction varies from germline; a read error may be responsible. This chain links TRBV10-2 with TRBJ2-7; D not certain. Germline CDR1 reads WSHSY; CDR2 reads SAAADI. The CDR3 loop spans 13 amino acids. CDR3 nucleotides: TGCACCAGCAGCCCCGGTTACTCCTACGAGCAGTACTTC. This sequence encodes CTSSPGYSYEQYF.

The CDR3 DNA sequence: TGTGCCAGCAGACAGGGTCCTGGAAACACCATATATTTT. Protein sequence: CASRQGPGNTIYF. The genes are TRBV6-5 and TRBJ1-3, with D perhaps matching TRBD1 (6 bases). The CDR3 has 13 residues. The V gene's germline CDR1 is MNHEY and CDR2 SVGAGI. The V gene lost 6 bases and the J gene lost 2 bases, with 8 bases spanning the gap.

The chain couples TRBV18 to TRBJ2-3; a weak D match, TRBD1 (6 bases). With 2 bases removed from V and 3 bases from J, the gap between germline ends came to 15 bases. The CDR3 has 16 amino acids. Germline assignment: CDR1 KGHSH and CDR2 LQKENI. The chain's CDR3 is CASSPGGPGPTDTQYF. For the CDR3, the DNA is TGTGCCAGCTCACCAGGGGGCCCCGGGCCAACAGATACGCAGTATTTT.

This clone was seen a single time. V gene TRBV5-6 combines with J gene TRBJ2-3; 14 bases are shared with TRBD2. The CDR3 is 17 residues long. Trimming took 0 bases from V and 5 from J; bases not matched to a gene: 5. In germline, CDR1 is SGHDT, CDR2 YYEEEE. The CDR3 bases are TGTGCCAGCAGCTTGGAGGGACTAGCGGGGGCTAGAGATACGCAGTATTTT. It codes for CASSLEGLAGARDTQYF.

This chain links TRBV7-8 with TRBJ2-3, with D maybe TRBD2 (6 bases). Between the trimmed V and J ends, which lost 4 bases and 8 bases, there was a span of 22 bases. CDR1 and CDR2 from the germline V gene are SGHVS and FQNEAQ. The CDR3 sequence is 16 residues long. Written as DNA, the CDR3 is TGTGCCAGCAGCTCAGCTTCGGGAGTCCACGGCGGTACGCAGTATTTT. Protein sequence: CASSSASGVHGGTQYF.

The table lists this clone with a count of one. This chain's CDR3 is CSARTAISYEQYF. Here the CDR3 DNA reads TGCAGCGCCCGGACAGCTATCTCCTACGAGCAGTACTTC. This chain connects TRBV29-1 to TRBJ2-7, with TRBD1 as a possible D gene (6 bases). This CDR3 spans 13 amino acids. V was cut by 7 bases and J by 0 bases, with 13 bases left in between. Germline V gene lookup returns CDR1 SQVTM and CDR2 ANQGSEA.

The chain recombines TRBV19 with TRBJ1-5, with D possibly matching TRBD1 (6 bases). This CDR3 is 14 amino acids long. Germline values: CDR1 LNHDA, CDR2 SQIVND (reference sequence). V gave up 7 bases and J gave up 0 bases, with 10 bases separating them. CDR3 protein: CASMGHVSNQPQHF. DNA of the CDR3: TGTGCCAGTATGGGACACGTTAGCAATCAGCCCCAGCATTTT.

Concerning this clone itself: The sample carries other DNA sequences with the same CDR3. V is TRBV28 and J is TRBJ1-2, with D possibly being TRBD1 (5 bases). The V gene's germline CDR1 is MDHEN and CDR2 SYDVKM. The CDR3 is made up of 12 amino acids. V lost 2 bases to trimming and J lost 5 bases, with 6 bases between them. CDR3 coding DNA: TGTGCCAGCAGTTTAGGGGGGTATGGCTACACCTTC. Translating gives CASSLGGYGYTF.

The CDR3 DNA sequence: TGTGCCATCAGTGAGACAGGGCTGGATTCACCCCTCCACTTT. Protein sequence: CAISETGLDSPLHF. This chain connects TRBV10-3 to TRBJ1-6, with D perhaps TRBD1 (6 bases). V lost 2 bases to trimming and J lost 8 bases, with 10 bases between them. CDR1 is ENHRY, CDR2 SYGVKD, per germline. The CDR3 length is 14 residues.

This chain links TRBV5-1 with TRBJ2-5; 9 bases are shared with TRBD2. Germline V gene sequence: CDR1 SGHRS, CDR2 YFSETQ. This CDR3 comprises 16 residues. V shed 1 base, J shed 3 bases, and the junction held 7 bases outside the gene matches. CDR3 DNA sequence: TGCGCCAGCAGCTTGTTTAGCGGGGGTTCAGAAGAGACCCAGTACTTC. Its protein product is CASSLFSGGSEETQYF.

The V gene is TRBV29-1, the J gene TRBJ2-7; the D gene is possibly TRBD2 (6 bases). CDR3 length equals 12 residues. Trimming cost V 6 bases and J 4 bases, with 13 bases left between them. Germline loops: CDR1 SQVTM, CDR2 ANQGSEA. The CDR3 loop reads CSVRTGVYEQYF. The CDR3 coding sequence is TGCAGCGTCCGAACGGGAGTGTACGAGCAGTACTTC.

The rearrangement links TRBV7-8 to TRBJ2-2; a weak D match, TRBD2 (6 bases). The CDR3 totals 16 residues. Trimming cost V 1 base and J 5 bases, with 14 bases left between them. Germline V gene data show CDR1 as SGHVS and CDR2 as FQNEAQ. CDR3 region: CASSLDPGVLTGELFF. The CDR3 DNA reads TGTGCCAGCAGCTTAGATCCGGGGGTATTAACCGGGGAGCTGTTTTTT.

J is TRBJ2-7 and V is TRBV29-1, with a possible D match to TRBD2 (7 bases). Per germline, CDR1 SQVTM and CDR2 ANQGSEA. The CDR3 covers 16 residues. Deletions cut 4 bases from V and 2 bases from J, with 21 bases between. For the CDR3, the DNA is TGCAGCGTTGGAGGGGGGGGGCATCGAGTAGCCTACGAGCAGTACTTC. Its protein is CSVGGGGHRVAYEQYF.